A single sample gave rise to the 17 T cell receptor beta chains below, sequenced in a study of blood T cell repertoires in COVID-19. Sequencing used immunoSEQ multiplex PCR; TCRdb keeps in-frame clones, though not all of them. The sample has fewer than 250,000 clones, about 91% seen once. Sequencing used peripheral blood. These receptors were obtained from a woman between 40 and 55 years old with acute or convalescent COVID-19.

The chain recombines TRBV3-1 (or the pseudogene TRBV3-2) with TRBJ2-1, with a possible D match to TRBD2 (5 bases). Germline-derived CDR1 and CDR2 are LGHDT and YNNKEL (reference sequence). Trimming removed 4 bases from V and 2 bases from J, with 18 bases in between. The CDR3 contains 17 residues. As DNA, the CDR3 is TGTGCCAGCAGCCCCCCAGATGTAGCGTCTACCTACAATGAGCAGTTCTTC. Its translation: CASSPPDVASTYNEQFF.

This sequence joins TRBV29-1 and TRBJ1-1; no firm D call. Trimming took off 6 bases at V and 0 bases at J, with 17 bases between the two ends. CDR1 and CDR2 from the germline V gene are SQVTM and ANQGSEA. This CDR3 is 15 amino acids long. Here the CDR3 DNA reads TGCAGCGTCGGGAAACGGACGGTGATGAACACTGAAGCTTTCTTT. It codes for CSVGKRTVMNTEAFF.

V and J are TRBV10-3 and TRBJ1-4, with D possibly matching TRBD1 (6 bases). The V gene lost 11 bases and the J gene lost 5 bases, with 15 bases spanning the gap. The CDR3 consists of 13 residues. Per germline, CDR1 ENHRY and CDR2 SYGVKD. The CDR3 DNA reads TGTGCCGCTAACAGGGCGACGAATGAAAAACTGTTTTTT. Protein: CAANRATNEKLFF.

This sequence joins TRBV6-4 and TRBJ1-4, with a possible D match to TRBD1 (6 bases). Germline V CDR1 and CDR2: MRHNA, SNTAGT. This CDR3 has 14 residues. V dropped 0 bases and J dropped 9 bases, with 11 bases sitting between them. CDR3 in amino acids: CASSDSFGTKKLFF. The CDR3 DNA is TGTGCCAGCAGTGACTCCTTCGGGACAAAAAAACTGTTTTTT.

The CDR3 reads CASSQPSGGADYEQFF. The CDR3 coding sequence is TGTGCCAGCAGCCAGCCCAGCGGGGGGGCCGACTATGAGCAGTTCTTC. This chain links TRBV4-2 with TRBJ2-1; 10 bases fit TRBD2. Germline V CDR1 and CDR2: LGHNA, YNFKEQ. Germline trimming cut 3 bases from V and 8 bases from J; bases unmatched to any gene: 10. The CDR3 spans 16 residues.

The rearrangement joins TRBV10-3 to TRBJ1-1; D is uncertain. CDR3 length equals 14 residues. Trimming removed 3 bases from V and 2 bases from J, with 10 bases in between. Germline values: CDR1 ENHRY, CDR2 SYGVKD. The CDR3 here is CAISERSTNTEAFF. The CDR3 DNA follows: TGTGCCATCAGTGAACGGAGTACTAACACTGAAGCTTTCTTT.

This clone is medium-sized within its sample. V is TRBV6-5 and J is TRBJ1-5; D may be TRBD1 (5 bases). The V end lost 6 bases, the J end lost 6 bases, and 15 bases lay between the germline ends. In germline, CDR1 is MNHEY, CDR2 SVGAGI. This CDR3 contains 14 residues. The CDR3 region is CASSPSRGSQPQHF. As DNA, the CDR3 is TGTGCCAGCAGCCCAAGCCGGGGGAGTCAGCCCCAGCATTTT.

The rearrangement links TRBV6-6 to TRBJ2-1; 8 bases align to TRBD1. The CDR3 extends over 15 amino acids. V lost 6 bases to trimming and J lost 5 bases; unmatched junction nucleotides: 9. CDR1 is MNHNY, CDR2 SVGAGI, per germline (reference sequence). The CDR3, as DNA: TGTGCCAGCAGCCCCCTCCGGGACAGGCACAATGAGCAGTTCTTC. It translates to CASSPLRDRHNEQFF.

This clone was recorded a few times. This chain joins TRBV18 and TRBJ2-1; TRBD2 matches at 9 bases. CDR3 length equals 15 residues. The junction had 1 base not matched to a gene; V was cut back by 0 bases and J by 4 bases. Germline loops: CDR1 KGHSH, CDR2 LQKENI. CDR3 sequence: CASSPPSGGYNEQFF. The CDR3 DNA follows: TGTGCCAGCTCACCACCTAGCGGGGGTTACAATGAGCAGTTCTTC.

The rearrangement joins TRBV19 to TRBJ2-2; possibly TRBD2 for D (6 bases). CDR1 and CDR2 (germline): LNHDA, SQIVND (reference sequence). Trimming left V 10 bases short and J 4 bases short, with 10 bases between. This CDR3 has 12 amino acids. CDR3 coding DNA: TGTGCCACTTTGGGACTCACCGGGGAGCTGTTTTTT. Translation: CATLGLTGELFF. Together with reference TRBV19 and TRBJ2-2, the CDR3 gives the full variable domain: DGGITQSPKYLFRKEGQNVTLSCEQNLNHDAMYWYRQDPGQGLRLIYYSQIVNDFQKGDIAEGYSVSREKKESFPLTVTSAQKNPTAFYLCATLGLTGELFFGEGSRLTVL.

The rearrangement links TRBV6-5 to TRBJ2-1; 9 bases match TRBD2. The CDR3 contains 15 residues. The germline gives CDR1 MNHEY, CDR2 SVGAGI. Trimming took 6 bases from V and 7 from J; bases not matched to a gene: 10. CDR3 nucleotide sequence: TGTGCCAGCAGCGACGCCCTAGCGGGGAATAATGAGCAGTTCTTC. This encodes CASSDALAGNNEQFF.

This clone was detected once. This chain joins TRBV6-2 or TRBV6-3 and TRBJ2-7; D unresolved. The CDR3 runs to 14 residues. V shed 6 bases and J shed 2 bases, with 14 bases lying between them. The germline V gene encodes CDR1 MNHEY and CDR2 SVGEGT. The CDR3 spells CASSPGGTPYEQYV. The CDR3 DNA follows: TGTGCCAGCAGCCCCGGCGGAACACCCTACGAGCAGTACGTC.

This clone has just one count. The J gene is TRBJ2-3, the V gene TRBV4-2; 7 positions match TRBD1. This CDR3 has 16 amino acids. Germline CDR1 is LGHNA and CDR2 is YNFKEQ. Germline trimming cut 1 base from V and 5 bases from J; bases unmatched to any gene: 9. For the CDR3, the DNA is TGTGCCAGCAGCCAAGGTGAACAGGGGCTAGGAGATACGCAGTATTTT. Translation: CASSQGEQGLGDTQYF.

For the CDR3, the DNA is TGTGCCAGCAGCTTGGGGACAGGTTTTCCCGAGCAGTACGTC. Its translation: CASSLGTGFPEQYV. This sequence joins TRBV5-5 and TRBJ2-7; 7 bases map to TRBD1. From germline, CDR1 is SGHKS and CDR2 YYEKEE (reference sequence). The CDR3 is 14 amino acids. V lost 0 bases to trimming and J lost 6 bases; unmatched junction nucleotides: 6.

This clone turned up a few times. At one of its ends the junction is not consistent with the germline gene, which may arise from a read error. The rearrangement uses TRBV5-4 and TRBJ1-2; a weak D match, TRBD1 (5 bases). Germline loops: CDR1 SGHNT, CDR2 YYREEE (reference sequence). The length of the CDR3 is 15 residues. CDR3 sequence: CAARRWGSPNYGYTF. The DNA for the CDR3 is TGCGCTGCGAGAAGGTGGGGCAGTCCTAACTATGGCTACACCTTC.

The chain is built from TRBV6-6 and TRBJ1-5; D is uncertain. V lost 4 bases to trimming and J lost 0 bases, with 10 bases between them. Per the germline V gene, CDR1 is MNHNY and CDR2 is SVGAGI (reference sequence). CDR3 length: 15 residues. The CDR3 sequence is CASSSLGHSNQPQHF. CDR3 bases: TGTGCCAGCAGTTCTTTGGGCCATAGCAATCAGCCCCAGCATTTT.

This clone was observed a single time. The chain joins TRBV2 to TRBJ1-1; D may be TRBD1 (5 bases). Germline V gene lookup returns CDR1 SNHLY and CDR2 FYNNEI. V was pared by 7 bases and J by 4 bases, with 16 bases between. The CDR3 sequence is 14 residues long. The CDR3 sequence is CASNPQGKGTEAFF. The CDR3 DNA sequence: TGTGCCAGCAACCCGCAGGGAAAGGGCACTGAAGCTTTCTTT.